This entry is about one T cell receptor (beta chain). V shed 5 bases and J 9 bases; nucleotides not matched to a gene: 4. This CDR3 has 14 amino acids. This sample was taken from a study of CD8 T cells in Susac syndrome. A quantity of roughly 0.5 to 1 ug RNA underwent reverse transcription using random hexamers. Multiplex immunoSEQ PCR targeted 54 Vbeta and 13 Jbeta TCR beta segments. One entry per CDR3 protein, called by TCRdb with MiXCR from the immunoSEQ multiplex PCR reads. The sample has approximately 180,000 distinct CDR3 sequences; 95% are singletons. High-throughput TCR beta sequencing covered peripheral CD8+ and CD4+ T cells.

Source material: CD4+ T cells from PBMCs. The chain is built from TRBV12-3 or TRBV12-4 and TRBJ1-6; 10 nucleotides align to TRBD1. The receptor comes from a human donor with multiple sclerosis. The CDR3 region is CASSGTGAFSPLHF. The CDR3, as DNA: TGTGCCAGCAGTGGGACAGGGGCCTTTTCACCCCTCCACTTT.